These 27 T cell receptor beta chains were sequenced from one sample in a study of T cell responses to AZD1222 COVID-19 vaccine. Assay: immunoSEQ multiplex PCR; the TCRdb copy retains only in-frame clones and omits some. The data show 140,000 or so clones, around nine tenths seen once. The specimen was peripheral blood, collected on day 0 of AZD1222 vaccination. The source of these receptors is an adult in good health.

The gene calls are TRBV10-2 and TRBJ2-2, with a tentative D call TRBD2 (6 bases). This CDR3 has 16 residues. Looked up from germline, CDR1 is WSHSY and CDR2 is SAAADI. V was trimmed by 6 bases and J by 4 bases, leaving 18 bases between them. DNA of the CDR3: TGCGCCAGCAGAGAAATTGGAGGGATTAGCACCGGGGAGCTGTTTTTT. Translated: CASREIGGISTGELFF.

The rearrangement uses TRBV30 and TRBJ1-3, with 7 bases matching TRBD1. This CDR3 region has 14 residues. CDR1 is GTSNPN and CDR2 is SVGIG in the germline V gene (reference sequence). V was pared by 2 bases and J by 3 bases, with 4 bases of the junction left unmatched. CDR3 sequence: CAWSLGGGGNTIYF. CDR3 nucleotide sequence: TGTGCCTGGAGTTTAGGGGGCGGTGGAAACACCATATATTTT. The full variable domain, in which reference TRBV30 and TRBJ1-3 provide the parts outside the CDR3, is SQTIHQWPATLVQPVGSPLSLECTVEGTSNPNLYWYRQAAGRGLQLLFYSVGIGQISSEVPQNLSASRPQDRQFILSSKKLLLSDSGFYLCAWSLGGGGNTIYFGEGSWLTVV.

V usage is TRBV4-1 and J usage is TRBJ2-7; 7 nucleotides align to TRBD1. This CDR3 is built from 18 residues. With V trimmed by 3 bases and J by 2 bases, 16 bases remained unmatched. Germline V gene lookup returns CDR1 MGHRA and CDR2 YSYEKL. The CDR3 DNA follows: TGCGCCAGCAGCCAGGTGGTGGGAATGACAGGGAAAACCTACGAGCAGTACTTC. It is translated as CASSQVVGMTGKTYEQYF.

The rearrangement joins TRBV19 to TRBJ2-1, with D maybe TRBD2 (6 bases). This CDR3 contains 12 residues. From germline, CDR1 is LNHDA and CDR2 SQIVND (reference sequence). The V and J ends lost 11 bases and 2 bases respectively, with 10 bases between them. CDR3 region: CARGIAYNEQFF. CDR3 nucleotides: TGTGCCCGCGGGATCGCCTACAATGAGCAGTTCTTC.

CDR3 in DNA: TGTGCCAGCAGCGTAGTAGGGACCGAGTCCTACAATGAGCAGTTCTTC. Translation: CASSVVGTESYNEQFF. This chain uses TRBV9 with TRBJ2-1; D may correspond to TRBD1 or TRBD2 (5 bases each). From germline, CDR1 is SGDLS and CDR2 YYNGEE. The CDR3 has 16 amino acids. Trimming cost V 0 bases and J 1 base, with 11 bases left between them.

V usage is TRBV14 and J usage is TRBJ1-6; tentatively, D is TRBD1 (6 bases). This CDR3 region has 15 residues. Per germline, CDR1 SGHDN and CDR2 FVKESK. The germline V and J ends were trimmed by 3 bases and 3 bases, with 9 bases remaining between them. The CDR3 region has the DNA TGTGCCAGCAGCCATAGGGGGAACTATAATTCACCCCTCCACTTT. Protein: CASSHRGNYNSPLHF. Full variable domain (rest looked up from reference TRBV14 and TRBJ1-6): EAGVTQFPSHSVIEKGQTVTLRCDPISGHDNLYWYRRVMGKEIKFLLHFVKESKQDESGMPNNRFLAERTGGTYSTLKVQPAELEDSGVYFCASSHRGNYNSPLHFGNGTRLTVT.

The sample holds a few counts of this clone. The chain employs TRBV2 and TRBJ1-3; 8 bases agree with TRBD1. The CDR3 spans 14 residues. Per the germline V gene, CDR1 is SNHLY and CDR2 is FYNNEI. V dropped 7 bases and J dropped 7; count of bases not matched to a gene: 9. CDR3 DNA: TGTGCCAGCACCCCGTTCAGACAGGGGAACACCATATATTTT. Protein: CASTPFRQGNTIYF.

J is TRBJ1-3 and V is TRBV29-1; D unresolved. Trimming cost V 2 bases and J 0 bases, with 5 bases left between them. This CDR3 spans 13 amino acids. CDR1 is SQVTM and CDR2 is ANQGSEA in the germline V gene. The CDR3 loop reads CSVERGSGNTIYF. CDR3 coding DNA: TGCAGCGTTGAACGGGGCTCTGGAAACACCATATATTTT.

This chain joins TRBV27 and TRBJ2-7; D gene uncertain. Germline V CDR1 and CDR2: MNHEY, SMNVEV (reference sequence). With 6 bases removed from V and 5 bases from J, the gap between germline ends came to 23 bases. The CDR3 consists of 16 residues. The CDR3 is CASRLTRTPGFHEQYF. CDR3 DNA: TGTGCCAGCAGACTGACACGGACCCCGGGTTTCCACGAGCAGTACTTC.

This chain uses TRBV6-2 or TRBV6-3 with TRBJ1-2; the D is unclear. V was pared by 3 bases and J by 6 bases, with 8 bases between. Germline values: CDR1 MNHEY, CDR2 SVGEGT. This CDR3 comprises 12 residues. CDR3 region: CASSYTDHGYTF. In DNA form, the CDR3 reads TGTGCCAGCAGTTATACAGACCATGGCTACACCTTC.

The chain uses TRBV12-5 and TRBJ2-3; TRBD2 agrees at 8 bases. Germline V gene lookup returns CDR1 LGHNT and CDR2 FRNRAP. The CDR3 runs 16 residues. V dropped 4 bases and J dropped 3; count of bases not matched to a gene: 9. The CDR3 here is CASGSASGRITDTQYF. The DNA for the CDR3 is TGTGCTAGTGGTTCGGCCAGCGGGAGAATAACAGATACGCAGTATTTT.

Here the CDR3 reads CASSPRGTGETEAFF. In DNA, the CDR3 is TGTGCCAGCAGCCCGAGAGGGACAGGGGAGACTGAAGCTTTCTTT. The rearrangement joins TRBV7-6 to TRBJ1-1; 10 bases map to TRBD1. V shed 5 bases, J shed 5 bases, and the junction held 8 bases outside the gene matches. The germline V gene encodes CDR1 SGHVS and CDR2 FNYEAQ. The CDR3 totals 15 residues.

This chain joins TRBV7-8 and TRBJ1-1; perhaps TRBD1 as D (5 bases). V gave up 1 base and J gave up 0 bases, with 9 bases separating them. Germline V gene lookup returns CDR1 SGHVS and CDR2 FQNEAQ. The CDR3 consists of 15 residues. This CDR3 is CASSLEGRMNTEAFF. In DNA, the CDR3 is TGTGCCAGCAGCTTAGAGGGACGGATGAACACTGAAGCTTTCTTT.

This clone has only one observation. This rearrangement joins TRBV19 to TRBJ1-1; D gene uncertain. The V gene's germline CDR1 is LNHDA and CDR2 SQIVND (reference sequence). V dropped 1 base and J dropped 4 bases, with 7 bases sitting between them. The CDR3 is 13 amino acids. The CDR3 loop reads CASSIGGVTEAFF. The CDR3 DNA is TGTGCCAGTAGTATAGGCGGGGTCACTGAAGCTTTCTTT.

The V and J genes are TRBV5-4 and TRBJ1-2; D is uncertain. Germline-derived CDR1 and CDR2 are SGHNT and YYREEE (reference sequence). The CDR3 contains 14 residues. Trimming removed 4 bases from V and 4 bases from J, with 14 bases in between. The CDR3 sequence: CASSHPDGIYGYTF. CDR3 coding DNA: TGTGCCAGCAGCCATCCGGACGGCATCTATGGCTACACCTTC.

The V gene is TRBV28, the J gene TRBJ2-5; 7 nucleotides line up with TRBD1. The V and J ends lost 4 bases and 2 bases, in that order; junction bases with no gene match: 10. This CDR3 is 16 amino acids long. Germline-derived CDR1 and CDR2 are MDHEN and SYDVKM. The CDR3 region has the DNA TGTGCCAGCAGTTCAGACAGGGTGGGGCGGCAAGAGACCCAGTACTTC. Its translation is CASSSDRVGRQETQYF.

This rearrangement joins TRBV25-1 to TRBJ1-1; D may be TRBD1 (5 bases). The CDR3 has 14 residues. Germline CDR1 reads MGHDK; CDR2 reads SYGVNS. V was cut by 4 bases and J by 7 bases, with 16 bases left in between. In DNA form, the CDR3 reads TGTGCCAGCAGTGGTGGGTATGGGGGAATTGAAGCTTTCTTT. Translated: CASSGGYGGIEAFF.

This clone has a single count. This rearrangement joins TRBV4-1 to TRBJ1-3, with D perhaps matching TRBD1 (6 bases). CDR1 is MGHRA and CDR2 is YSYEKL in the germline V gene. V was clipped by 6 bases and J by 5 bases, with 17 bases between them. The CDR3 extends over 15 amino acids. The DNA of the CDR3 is TGCGCCAGCAGGGCTCCGGGCAGGGGTCGAAACACCATATATTTT. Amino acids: CASRAPGRGRNTIYF.

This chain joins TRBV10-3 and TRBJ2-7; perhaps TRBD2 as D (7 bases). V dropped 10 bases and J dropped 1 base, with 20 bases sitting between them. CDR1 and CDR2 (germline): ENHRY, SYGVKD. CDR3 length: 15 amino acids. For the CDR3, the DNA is TGTGCCAGCCGGTTAGGGGAGGGGGGATCCTACGAGCAGTACTTC. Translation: CASRLGEGGSYEQYF.

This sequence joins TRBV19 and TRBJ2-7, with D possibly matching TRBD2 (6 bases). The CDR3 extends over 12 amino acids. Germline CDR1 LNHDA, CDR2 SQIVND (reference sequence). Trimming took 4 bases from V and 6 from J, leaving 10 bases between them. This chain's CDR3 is CASSRQGGEQYF. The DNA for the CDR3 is TGTGCCAGTAGTAGGCAGGGAGGCGAGCAGTACTTC.

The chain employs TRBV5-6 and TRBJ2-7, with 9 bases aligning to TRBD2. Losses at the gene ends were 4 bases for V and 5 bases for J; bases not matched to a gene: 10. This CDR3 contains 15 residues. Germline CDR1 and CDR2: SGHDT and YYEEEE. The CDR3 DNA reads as TGTGCCAGCAGCCCCTTCGCTAGCGGGGCCCACGAGCAGTACTTC. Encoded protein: CASSPFASGAHEQYF.

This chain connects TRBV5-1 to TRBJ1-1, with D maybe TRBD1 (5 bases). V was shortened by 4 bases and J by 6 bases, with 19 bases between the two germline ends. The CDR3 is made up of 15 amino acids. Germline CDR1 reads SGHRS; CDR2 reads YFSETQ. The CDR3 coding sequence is TGCGCCAGCAGCACGCCTGACAGACCTAGCGCTGAAGCTTTCTTT. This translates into CASSTPDRPSAEAFF. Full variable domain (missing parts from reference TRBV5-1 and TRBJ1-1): KAGVTQTPRYLIKTRGQQVTLSCSPISGHRSVSWYQQTPGQGLQFLFEYFSETQRNKGNFPGRFSGRQFSNSRSEMNVSTLELGDSALYLCASSTPDRPSAEAFFGQGTRLTVV.

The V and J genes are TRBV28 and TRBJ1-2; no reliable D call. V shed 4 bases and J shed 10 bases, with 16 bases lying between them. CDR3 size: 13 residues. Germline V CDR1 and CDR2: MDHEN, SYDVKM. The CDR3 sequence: CASSSNWRVYYTF. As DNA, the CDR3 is TGTGCCAGCAGTTCCAATTGGAGGGTATACTACACCTTC.

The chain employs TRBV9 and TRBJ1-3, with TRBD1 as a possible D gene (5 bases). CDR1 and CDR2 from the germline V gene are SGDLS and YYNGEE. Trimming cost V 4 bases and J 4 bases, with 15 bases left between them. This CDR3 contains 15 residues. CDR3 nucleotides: TGTGCCAGCAGCCACGAATGGGGCAGCGGAAACACCATATATTTT. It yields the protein CASSHEWGSGNTIYF.

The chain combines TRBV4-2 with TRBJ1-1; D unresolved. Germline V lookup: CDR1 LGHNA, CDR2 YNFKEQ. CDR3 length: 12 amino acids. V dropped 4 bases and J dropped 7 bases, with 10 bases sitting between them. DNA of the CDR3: TGTGCCAGCAGCCCCGGAAGCGGTGAAGCTTTCTTT. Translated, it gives CASSPGSGEAFF.

The CDR3 spells CASSPTSASYNEQFF. Here the CDR3 DNA reads TGTGCCAGCTCGCCGACTAGCGCCTCCTACAATGAGCAGTTCTTC. This chain connects TRBV18 to TRBJ2-1; 8 bases line up with TRBD2. Germline V gene lookup returns CDR1 KGHSH and CDR2 LQKENI. The J segment lost 0 bases and the V segment lost 6 bases, leaving 4 bases of the junction unmatched. The CDR3 is 15 residues long.

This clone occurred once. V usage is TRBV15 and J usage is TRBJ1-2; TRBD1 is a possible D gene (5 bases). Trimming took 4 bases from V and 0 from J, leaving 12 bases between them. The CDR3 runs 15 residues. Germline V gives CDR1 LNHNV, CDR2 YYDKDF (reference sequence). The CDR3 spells CATSIQTASNYGYTF. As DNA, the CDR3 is TGTGCCACCAGCATACAGACAGCGTCTAACTATGGCTACACCTTC.